Each of the 20 T cell receptor beta chains below was sequenced from the same sample in a study of blood T cell repertoires in COVID-19. The protocol was immunoSEQ multiplex PCR, while the TCRdb copy is restricted to in-frame clones and leaves out a portion. The sample yields hundreds of thousands of clones, nearly 85% seen once. The source material was peripheral blood. The receptors were sampled from a woman aged 30 to 39 with COVID-19, enrolled during active disease.

This clone was seen more than once but under ten times. V usage is TRBV23-1 and J usage is TRBJ1-6, with 8 bases that match TRBD1. TRBV23-1 is identified as an open reading frame with a role that is uncertain. This CDR3 is 17 amino acids long. V shed 8 bases, J shed 7 bases, and the junction held 16 bases outside the gene matches. The CDR3 here is CASATDAGRGLNSPLHF. The CDR3 DNA reads as TGCGCCAGCGCGACAGATGCGGGCAGGGGGCTCAATTCACCCCTCCACTTT.

J is TRBJ2-2 and V is TRBV7-8, with 8 bases lining up with TRBD2. Germline V gene sequence: CDR1 SGHVS, CDR2 FQNEAQ. The ends lost 3 bases at V and 6 bases at J; junction bases unmatched: 3. This CDR3 comprises 14 residues. DNA for the CDR3: TGTGCCAGCAGCTTGGTGACTAGCGCCGGGGAGCTGTTTTTT. This translates into CASSLVTSAGELFF.

The sample holds one count of this clone. This chain links TRBV6-1 with TRBJ1-2, with a possible D match to TRBD1 (5 bases). Trimming took off 3 bases at V and 3 bases at J, with 14 bases between the two ends. CDR1 MNHNS and CDR2 SASEGT come from the germline V gene. This CDR3 region has 15 residues. CDR3 amino acids: CASSEVLGEDYGYTF. The CDR3 DNA is TGTGCCAGCAGTGAGGTGCTGGGGGAGGACTATGGCTACACCTTC.

The chain employs TRBV7-3 and TRBJ2-1, with TRBD2 matching over 12 bases. The CDR3 extends over 16 amino acids. The germline V gene has CDR1 SGHTA and CDR2 FQGTGA. V lost 5 bases and J lost 4; bases outside the gene matches: 6. For the CDR3, the DNA is TGTGCCAGCAGCCCCAGACTAGCGGGAGTTTACAATGAGCAGTTCTTC. Translation gives CASSPRLAGVYNEQFF.

This chain joins TRBV9 and TRBJ2-3; TRBD2 is a possible D gene (5 bases). The CDR3 totals 15 residues. The germline V and J ends were trimmed by 2 bases and 0 bases, with 10 bases remaining between them. Germline CDR1 is SGDLS and CDR2 is YYNGEE. The CDR3 here is CASSVSRTSTDTQYF. Written as DNA, the CDR3 is TGTGCCAGCAGCGTTTCCCGGACTAGCACAGATACGCAGTATTTT.

This clone was counted only a few times. The DNA of the CDR3 is TGTGCCAGCAGCCAAGAGGGAGAGGGGCACAGGGGCCACGAGCAGTACTTC. This translates into CASSQEGEGHRGHEQYF. J is TRBJ2-7 and V is TRBV14; 7 positions agree with TRBD1. The CDR3 loop spans 17 amino acids. The V and J ends lost 0 bases and 5 bases, in that order; junction bases with no gene match: 13. Germline V CDR1 and CDR2: SGHDN, FVKESK.

The J gene is TRBJ2-7, the V gene TRBV19; 12 bases match TRBD1. This CDR3 has 13 amino acids. V lost 5 bases and J lost 10; bases outside the gene matches: 6. The germline gives CDR1 LNHDA, CDR2 SQIVND (reference sequence). The DNA of the CDR3 is TGTGCCAGTAGTCCCAGGGACAGGGGGCGACAGTACTTC. Its translation is CASSPRDRGRQYF.

V usage is TRBV12-3 or TRBV12-4 and J usage is TRBJ2-7, with 9 nucleotides matching TRBD2. V was pared by 6 bases and J by 5 bases, with 5 bases of the junction left unmatched. There are 13 residues in the CDR3. As DNA, the CDR3 is TGTGCCAGCAGCTGGCGGGGGGGTGACGAGCAGTACTTC. The encoded protein is CASSWRGGDEQYF.

J is TRBJ2-3 and V is TRBV30, with D unclear. V was clipped by 3 bases and J by 2 bases, with 9 bases between them. This CDR3 region has 13 residues. Germline lookup yields CDR1 GTSNPN and CDR2 SVGIG (reference sequence). This CDR3 is CAWRGRATDTQYF. DNA of the CDR3: TGTGCCTGGAGGGGCCGCGCCACAGATACGCAGTATTTT.

The chain combines TRBV3-1 (or the pseudogene TRBV3-2) with TRBJ1-2; 9 bases are shared with TRBD1. CDR1 and CDR2 from the germline V gene are LGHDT and YNNKEL (reference sequence). The CDR3 has 16 amino acids. J was trimmed by 4 bases and V by 2 bases; bases with no gene match: 8. The CDR3 reads CASSQNVQQGAYGYTF. In DNA, the CDR3 is TGTGCCAGCAGCCAAAACGTCCAACAGGGGGCCTATGGCTACACCTTC.

The chain couples TRBV5-6 to TRBJ1-1, with 7 positions matching TRBD1. This CDR3 region has 14 residues. Germline assignment: CDR1 SGHDT and CDR2 YYEEEE. Trimming cost V 4 bases and J 0 bases; bases outside gene matches: 3. The CDR3 DNA sequence: TGTGCCAGCAGCCTGGGGACAGTGAACACTGAAGCTTTCTTT. Protein product: CASSLGTVNTEAFF.

The rearrangement links TRBV9 to TRBJ2-1; maybe TRBD2 (7 bases). The V and J ends lost 6 bases and 8 bases respectively, with 24 bases between them. The CDR3 is 16 amino acids. Germline V gene lookup returns CDR1 SGDLS and CDR2 YYNGEE. CDR3 in DNA: TGTGCCAGCACCCACGGGAGTGGCGGGGGCCTCGATGAGCAGTTCTTC. Its translation: CASTHGSGGGLDEQFF.

The V call is TRBV2, the J call TRBJ2-1; 13 bases agree with TRBD2. Per the germline V gene, CDR1 is SNHLY and CDR2 is FYNNEI. V lost 6 bases, J lost 8 bases, and 7 bases stayed unmatched. CDR3 length equals 15 residues. CDR3 residues: CASRATSGGGDEQFF. As DNA, the CDR3 is TGTGCCAGCAGGGCTACTAGCGGGGGGGGAGATGAGCAGTTCTTC.

The chain carries TRBV19 and TRBJ2-1; 12 bases agree with TRBD2. CDR1 LNHDA and CDR2 SQIVND come from the germline V gene (reference sequence). The CDR3 runs to 14 residues. Germline trimming cut 10 bases from V and 5 bases from J; bases unmatched to any gene: 6. The CDR3 is CATQGLAGNNEQFF. The CDR3 DNA follows: TGTGCCACCCAGGGACTAGCGGGTAACAATGAGCAGTTCTTC.

The chain employs TRBV10-3 and TRBJ2-5; D is undetermined. The CDR3 totals 16 residues. From germline, CDR1 is ENHRY and CDR2 SYGVKD. Trimming removed 3 bases from V and 1 base from J, with 15 bases in between. CDR3 in amino acids: CAISDPDMVFQETQYF. CDR3 DNA sequence: TGTGCCATCAGTGACCCCGACATGGTTTTCCAAGAGACCCAGTACTTC.

The genes are TRBV25-1 and TRBJ2-2, with 8 bases matching TRBD2. Germline V lookup: CDR1 MGHDK, CDR2 SYGVNS. The CDR3 covers 14 residues. V was clipped by 3 bases and J by 5 bases; unmatched bases: 2. CDR3 DNA sequence: TGTGCCAGCAGTGATACGGGGGGGACCGGGGAGCTGTTTTTT. Its protein is CASSDTGGTGELFF. Based on the CDR3 plus reference TRBV25-1 and TRBJ2-2, the full variable domain is EADIYQTPRYLVIGTGKKITLECSQTMGHDKMYWYQQDPGMELHLIHYSYGVNSTEKGDLSSESTVSRIRTEHFPLTLESARPSHTSQYLCASSDTGGTGELFFGEGSRLTVL.

The DNA of the CDR3 is TGTGCCAGCAGCTGGGGGTACGGCGGGAGGCGGGATGAGCAGTTCTTC. Protein sequence: CASSWGYGGRRDEQFF. V and J are TRBV5-5 and TRBJ2-1; 8 bases match TRBD2. The CDR3 totals 16 residues. Germline lookup yields CDR1 SGHKS and CDR2 YYEKEE (reference sequence). J gave up 8 bases and V 3 bases, and 13 bases lay outside the gene matches.

The chain couples TRBV3-1 (or the pseudogene TRBV3-2) to TRBJ1-4, with 9 bases identical to TRBD1. Germline-derived CDR1 and CDR2 are LGHDT and YNNKEL (reference sequence). The CDR3 is 16 amino acids. Trimming cost V 1 base and J 3 bases; bases outside gene matches: 3. CDR3: CASSQGDRGANEKLFF. The CDR3, as DNA: TGTGCCAGCAGCCAAGGCGACAGGGGGGCTAATGAAAAACTGTTTTTT.

J is TRBJ1-2 and V is TRBV30, with 8 nucleotides matching TRBD1. CDR1 GTSNPN and CDR2 SVGIG come from the germline V gene (reference sequence). The CDR3 contains 13 residues. With V trimmed by 2 bases and J by 2 bases, 1 base remained unmatched. The CDR3, as DNA: TGTGCCTGGAGTCGACAGGGGAACTATGGCTACACCTTC. This encodes CAWSRQGNYGYTF.

The CDR3 DNA reads as TGTGCCAGCAGCCCAAGAGACAGGGACCAAGAGACCCAGTACTTC. This sequence encodes CASSPRDRDQETQYF. This chain links TRBV7-9 with TRBJ2-5; 7 bases match TRBD1. CDR3 length: 15 residues. After removal of 5 bases from V and 0 bases from J, the junction contained 6 bases not matched to a gene. The germline gives CDR1 SEHNR, CDR2 FQNEAQ (reference sequence).